Presented here are 24 T cell receptor beta chains from one specimen sequenced in a study of response to subunit inactivated influenza vaccine. One entry per CDR3 protein results from TCRdb running MiXCR on the RT-PCR reads. The table lists hundreds of thousands of distinct CDR3 sequences, about 25% of them singletons, with under 2.5% in the top ten. Material: CD4+ T cells sorted from PBMCs, obtained more than 4 days after vaccination. The receptors stem from a man in his forties or fifties who received an inactivated influenza vaccine.

This clonotype appeared a few times. The J gene is TRBJ2-7, the V gene TRBV7-6; TRBD2 agrees at 7 bases. Trimming cost V 5 bases and J 3 bases; bases outside gene matches: 7. The germline gives CDR1 SGHVS, CDR2 FNYEAQ. The CDR3 totals 14 residues. Here the CDR3 DNA reads TGTGCCAGCAGCCGAAGGGAGGGCGGCTACGAGCAGTACTTC. Residues: CASSRREGGYEQYF.

This rearrangement joins TRBV5-1 to TRBJ2-2; perhaps TRBD2 as D (6 bases). The CDR3 runs 16 residues. V was clipped by 0 bases and J by 2 bases, with 11 bases between them. CDR1 is SGHRS, CDR2 YFSETQ, per germline. Here the CDR3 reads CASSLGTGLNTGELFF. The DNA for the CDR3 is TGCGCCAGCAGCTTGGGAACAGGACTAAACACCGGGGAGCTGTTTTTT.

In this sample, this clonotype turned up a few times. A read error may account for a junction end that differs from germline. The chain joins TRBV5-1 to TRBJ2-5; weak D call: TRBD2 (6 bases). CDR3 size: 15 residues. Germline values: CDR1 SGHRS, CDR2 YFSETQ. Written as DNA, the CDR3 is TGCGCCACCAGCGAGAATCCGGGGGTCCAAGAGACCCAGTACTTC. Its protein product is CATSENPGVQETQYF.

The chain employs TRBV10-3 and TRBJ2-3; D could derive from TRBD1 or TRBD2 (6 bases each). CDR1 and CDR2 from the germline V gene are ENHRY and SYGVKD. The CDR3 is 16 amino acids. Trimming removed 7 bases from V and 0 bases from J, with 17 bases in between. CDR3 nucleotide sequence: TGTGCCATCATGCGGAACGGGGGCTTGAGCACAGATACGCAGTATTTT. This sequence encodes CAIMRNGGLSTDTQYF.

The chain uses TRBV20-1 and TRBJ2-7, with TRBD2 identical over 10 bases. V dropped 4 bases and J dropped 3; count of bases not matched to a gene: 9. The CDR3 contains 15 residues. From germline, CDR1 is DFQATT and CDR2 SNEGSKA (reference sequence). The CDR3 nucleotides read TGCAGTGCTAAACTCCTAGCGGGAGTGTTCTACGAGCAGTACTTC. Translated: CSAKLLAGVFYEQYF.

This clonotype was observed a few times. This chain uses TRBV10-3 with TRBJ2-7, with 10 bases identical to TRBD2. Germline-derived CDR1 and CDR2 are ENHRY and SYGVKD. This CDR3 region has 15 residues. The trim removed 4 bases at V and 6 bases at J, leaving 9 bases unmatched. The CDR3 sequence: CAISGGTSVYLEQYF. CDR3 nucleotide sequence: TGTGCCATCAGTGGGGGGACTAGCGTGTATCTCGAGCAGTACTTC.

The genes are TRBV11-2 and TRBJ2-7, with D uncertain. The germline CDR1 and CDR2 sequences are SGHAT and FQNNGV. The CDR3 covers 13 residues. V lost 3 bases and J 0 bases, leaving 6 bases between the germline ends. CDR3 in DNA: TGTGCCAGCAGCTTTCTTCACTCCTACGAGCAGTACTTC. Its translation is CASSFLHSYEQYF.

This chain's CDR3 is CASRVALAVQETQYF. The CDR3 DNA follows: TGTGCCAGCAGAGTGGCACTAGCGGTCCAAGAGACCCAGTACTTC. This rearrangement joins TRBV6-1 to TRBJ2-5; TRBD2 matches at 8 bases. Germline V lookup: CDR1 MNHNS, CDR2 SASEGT. The CDR3 length is 15 residues. V was clipped by 6 bases and J by 1 base; unmatched bases: 7.

The rearrangement uses TRBV20-1 and TRBJ2-1; unclear D gene. Germline assignment: CDR1 DFQATT and CDR2 SNEGSKA (reference sequence). V was trimmed by 3 bases and J by 9 bases, leaving 15 bases between them. CDR3 length equals 13 residues. CDR3 region: CSASRLARVEQFF. The CDR3 DNA follows: TGCAGTGCTAGCCGGTTAGCAAGGGTTGAGCAGTTCTTC.

The table lists this clonotype with a few counts. The rearrangement joins TRBV12-3 or TRBV12-4 to TRBJ1-5, with a tentative D call TRBD1 (5 bases). This CDR3 region has 14 residues. The ends were cut back, 3 bases at V and 5 bases at J, with 11 bases in the middle. CDR3 loop: CASSFSTGHQPQHF. The DNA for the CDR3 is TGTGCCAGCAGTTTCAGTACAGGTCATCAGCCCCAGCATTTT.

The rearrangement joins TRBV9 to TRBJ2-1, with 9 bases that match TRBD1. Germline V gene data show CDR1 as SGDLS and CDR2 as YYNGEE. The length of the CDR3 is 16 residues. V was clipped by 3 bases and J by 3 bases; unmatched bases: 7. The CDR3 nucleotides are TGTGCCAGCAGCGGCGGTGGGACAGGGATCTACAATGAGCAGTTCTTC. Its translation: CASSGGGTGIYNEQFF. The variable domain in full, with the rest retrieved from reference TRBV9 and TRBJ2-1, is DSGVTQTPKHLITATGQRVTLRCSPRSGDLSVYWYQQSLDQGLQFLIQYYNGEERAKGNILERFSAQQFPDLHSELNLSSLELGDSALYFCASSGGGTGIYNEQFFGPGTRLTVL.

The chain combines TRBV20-1 with TRBJ2-3; 8 bases are a match to TRBD1. V dropped 6 bases and J dropped 1; count of bases not matched to a gene: 12. CDR3 length equals 16 residues. CDR1 and CDR2 (germline): DFQATT, SNEGSKA (reference sequence). The chain's CDR3 is CSAHPLTGVRTDTQYF. The CDR3 DNA is TGCAGTGCCCACCCCCTGACAGGGGTACGCACAGATACGCAGTATTTT.

The table lists this clonotype with many counts. The chain joins TRBV5-1 to TRBJ2-2; D gene unclear. The germline V gene has CDR1 SGHRS and CDR2 YFSETQ. Trimming took 0 bases from V and 0 from J, leaving 6 bases between them. The CDR3 is 15 residues long. In DNA, the CDR3 is TGCGCCAGCAGCTTGGGGAACGCGAACACCGGGGAGCTGTTTTTT. It encodes CASSLGNANTGELFF. Together with reference TRBV5-1 and TRBJ2-2, the CDR3 gives the full variable domain: KAGVTQTPRYLIKTRGQQVTLSCSPISGHRSVSWYQQTPGQGLQFLFEYFSETQRNKGNFPGRFSGRQFSNSRSEMNVSTLELGDSALYLCASSLGNANTGELFFGEGSRLTVL.

This clonotype appeared a few times. V is TRBV11-2 and J is TRBJ2-7, with a weak D call TRBD1 (5 bases). The CDR3 extends over 15 amino acids. The V and J ends lost 3 bases and 0 bases respectively, with 12 bases between them. CDR1 and CDR2 (germline): SGHAT, FQNNGV. DNA of the CDR3: TGTGCCAGCAGCTTCGGACCCAGGGTCTCCTACGAGCAGTACTTC. Its translation: CASSFGPRVSYEQYF.

This clonotype was picked up a small number of times. This chain connects TRBV7-2 to TRBJ2-7, with 12 bases matching TRBD2. The V gene end was trimmed by 3 bases and the J gene end by 1 base; junction bases not matched to a gene: 1. Germline values: CDR1 SGHTA, CDR2 FQGNSA. CDR3 length equals 15 residues. The CDR3: CASSLTSGRSYEQYF. CDR3 bases: TGTGCCAGCAGCTTGACTAGCGGGAGATCCTACGAGCAGTACTTC. Together with reference TRBV7-2 and TRBJ2-7, the CDR3 gives the full variable domain: GAGVSQSPSNKVTEKGKDVELRCDPISGHTALYWYRQSLGQGLEFLIYFQGNSAPDKSGLPSDRFSAERTGGSVSTLTIQRTQQEDSAVYLCASSLTSGRSYEQYFGPGTRLTVT.

This clonotype turned up a few times. The chain joins TRBV10-2 to TRBJ1-3; D remains ambiguous. The V gene lost 4 bases and the J gene lost 3 bases, with 13 bases spanning the gap. This CDR3 comprises 15 residues. Looked up from germline, CDR1 is WSHSY and CDR2 is SAAADI. The CDR3 DNA follows: TGCGCCAGCAGTGGAGGCCCGGGTCTTGGAAACACCATATATTTT. Translation gives CASSGGPGLGNTIYF.

The CDR3 protein is CASLPGQGMGTEAFF. The CDR3 bases are TGTGCCAGCCTCCCGGGACAGGGCATGGGCACTGAAGCTTTCTTT. The rearrangement links TRBV6-1 to TRBJ1-1, with 9 bases matching TRBD1. The germline V gene has CDR1 MNHNS and CDR2 SASEGT. The CDR3 contains 15 residues. The V gene end was trimmed by 8 bases and the J gene end by 4 bases; junction bases not matched to a gene: 11.

This clonotype was observed at least ten times. The chain recombines TRBV12-3 or TRBV12-4 with TRBJ2-3; no clear D. Trimming left V 5 bases short and J 0 bases short, with 12 bases between. This CDR3 region has 15 residues. CDR3 DNA: TGTGCCAGCAGTCCCACTACCCAGAGCACAGATACGCAGTATTTT. Encoded protein: CASSPTTQSTDTQYF.

The rearrangement uses TRBV10-3 and TRBJ2-2, with D perhaps matching TRBD1 (6 bases). V lost 10 bases and J lost 2, with 11 bases in between. The CDR3 consists of 13 residues. The germline V gene encodes CDR1 ENHRY and CDR2 SYGVKD. Here the CDR3 reads CATADSNTGELFF. DNA for the CDR3: TGTGCCACCGCGGACAGTAACACCGGGGAGCTGTTTTTT.

This clonotype was seen only a few times. This chain links TRBV20-1 with TRBJ2-7; TRBD2 is a possible D gene (5 bases). Looked up from germline, CDR1 is DFQATT and CDR2 is SNEGSKA (reference sequence). The germline V and J ends were trimmed by 4 bases and 3 bases, with 16 bases remaining between them. The length of the CDR3 is 14 residues. CDR3 DNA: TGCAGTGCTAATAAGGAGTCAGGAGGCTACGAGCAGTACTTC. Translating gives CSANKESGGYEQYF.

V and J are TRBV28 and TRBJ2-3; no definite D call. Trimming took 2 bases from V and 3 from J, leaving 12 bases between them. Germline CDR1 MDHEN, CDR2 SYDVKM. This CDR3 is 15 amino acids long. The CDR3 DNA reads as TGTGCCAGCAGTTTAAGTGGAGATCCGACAGATACGCAGTATTTT. It is translated as CASSLSGDPTDTQYF.

This clonotype was detected only a few times. The chain carries TRBV5-1 and TRBJ2-3; tentative D call: TRBD1 (6 bases). The ends were cut back, 0 bases at V and 4 bases at J, with 9 bases in the middle. CDR3 size: 14 residues. Per germline, CDR1 SGHRS and CDR2 YFSETQ. The CDR3 DNA follows: TGCGCCAGCAGCTTGGGACAGGCGGCAGATACGCAGTATTTT. Protein sequence: CASSLGQAADTQYF.

The rearrangement uses TRBV5-1 and TRBJ2-3; D not resolved. Germline V CDR1 and CDR2: SGHRS, YFSETQ. This CDR3 region has 15 residues. V gave up 4 bases and J gave up 1 base, with 13 bases separating them. CDR3 protein: CASSPGSSGTDTQYF. The CDR3 bases are TGCGCCAGCAGCCCTGGCAGTTCTGGCACAGATACGCAGTATTTT. The variable domain in full, with the rest retrieved from reference TRBV5-1 and TRBJ2-3, is KAGVTQTPRYLIKTRGQQVTLSCSPISGHRSVSWYQQTPGQGLQFLFEYFSETQRNKGNFPGRFSGRQFSNSRSEMNVSTLELGDSALYLCASSPGSSGTDTQYFGPGTRLTVL.

This clonotype came up a few times. The chain employs TRBV12-3 or TRBV12-4 and TRBJ2-1, with D possibly TRBD2 on 6 matching bases. The CDR3 sequence is 13 residues long. The V gene lost 6 bases and the J gene lost 6 bases, with 12 bases spanning the gap. The CDR3 DNA reads TGTGCCAGCAGCCTGAGACTAGGCAATGAGCAGTTCTTC. Translation gives CASSLRLGNEQFF.